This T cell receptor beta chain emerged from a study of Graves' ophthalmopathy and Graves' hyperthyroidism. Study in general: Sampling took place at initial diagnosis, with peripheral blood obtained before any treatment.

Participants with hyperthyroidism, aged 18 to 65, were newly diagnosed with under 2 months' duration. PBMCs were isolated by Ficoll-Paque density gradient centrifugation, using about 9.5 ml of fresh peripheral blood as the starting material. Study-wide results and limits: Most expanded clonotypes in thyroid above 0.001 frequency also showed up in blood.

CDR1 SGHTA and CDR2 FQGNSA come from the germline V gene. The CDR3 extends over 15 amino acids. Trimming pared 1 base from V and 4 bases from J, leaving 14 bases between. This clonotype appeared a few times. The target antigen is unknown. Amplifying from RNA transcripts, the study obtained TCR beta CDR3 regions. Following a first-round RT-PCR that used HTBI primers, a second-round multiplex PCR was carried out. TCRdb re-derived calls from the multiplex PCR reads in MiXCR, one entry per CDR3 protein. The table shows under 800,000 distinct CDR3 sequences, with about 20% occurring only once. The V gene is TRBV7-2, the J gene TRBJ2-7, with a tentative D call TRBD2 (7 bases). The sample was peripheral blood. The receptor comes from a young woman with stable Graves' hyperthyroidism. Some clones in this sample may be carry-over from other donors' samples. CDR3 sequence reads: CASSLVTGGRYEQYF. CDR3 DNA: TGTGCCAGCAGCTTAGTAACCGGGGGGCGGTACGAGCAGTACTTC.